Following are 32 T cell receptor beta chains from one sample sequenced in a study of T cell responses to AZD1222 COVID-19 vaccine. Libraries were prepared by immunoSEQ multiplex PCR; TCRdb keeps only in-frame clonotypes and omits some of them. The table lists roughly 140,000 clones, 92% of them singletons. Sequenced material: peripheral blood, taken 28 days after the second AZD1222 dose. The receptors derive from an adult who received the AZD1222 COVID-19 vaccine.

This chain connects TRBV29-1 to TRBJ2-5; D may be TRBD1 or TRBD2 (5 bases each). Germline loops: CDR1 SQVTM, CDR2 ANQGSEA. There are 13 residues in the CDR3. The V end was cut by 4 bases, the J end by 2 bases, with 11 bases between. CDR3: CSVGGRQQETQYF. The CDR3 DNA follows: TGCAGCGTTGGGGGACGGCAGCAAGAGACCCAGTACTTC.

This clone was found a few times. This sequence joins TRBV7-9 and TRBJ2-3, with no clear D. The germline CDR1 and CDR2 sequences are SEHNR and FQNEAQ (reference sequence). The CDR3 has 14 residues. Trimming shortened V by 5 bases and J by 0 bases, and 9 bases separated the two germline ends. The CDR3 reads CASSPEGSTDTQYF. CDR3 sequence (DNA): TGTGCCAGCAGCCCAGAAGGTAGCACAGATACGCAGTATTTT.

The chain carries TRBV5-5 and TRBJ2-3; tentatively, D is TRBD2 (5 bases). The ends were cut back, 4 bases at V and 4 bases at J, with 10 bases in the middle. This CDR3 is built from 13 residues. Germline loops: CDR1 SGHKS, CDR2 YYEKEE (reference sequence). Here the CDR3 DNA reads TGTGCCAGCAGCGGGGAAGCGGCAGATACGCAGTATTTT. This encodes CASSGEAADTQYF. Full variable domain (remainder filled in from reference TRBV5-5 and TRBJ2-3): DAGVTQSPTHLIKTRGQQVTLRCSPISGHKSVSWYQQVLGQGPQFIFQYYEKEERGRGNFPDRFSARQFPNYSSELNVNALLLGDSALYLCASSGEAADTQYFGPGTRLTVL.

This clone was detected once. The chain carries TRBV27 and TRBJ2-5; D might be TRBD2 (7 bases). Deletions cut 5 bases from V and 1 base from J, with 26 bases between. The CDR3 runs to 19 residues. The germline gives CDR1 MNHEY, CDR2 SMNVEV (reference sequence). CDR3 DNA: TGTGCCAGCAGTAAATTACGAGGGGCGGGGGCAGACTCCCAAGAGACCCAGTACTTC. Translation: CASSKLRGAGADSQETQYF.

The CDR3 is CASSTRGRDRVYEQYF. The CDR3 nucleotides read TGTGCCAGTAGTACAAGAGGCCGGGACAGGGTGTACGAGCAGTACTTC. This chain links TRBV19 with TRBJ2-7; 9 bases are shared with TRBD1. Trimming cost V 4 bases and J 4 bases; bases outside gene matches: 11. CDR3 length equals 16 residues. The germline V gene encodes CDR1 LNHDA and CDR2 SQIVND (reference sequence).

The chain recombines TRBV19 with TRBJ1-3, with D unclear. The CDR3 has 13 amino acids. Looked up from germline, CDR1 is LNHDA and CDR2 is SQIVND (reference sequence). Trimming took 8 bases from V and 0 from J, leaving 8 bases between them. CDR3: CASPALSGNTIYF. DNA for the CDR3: TGTGCCAGTCCCGCCCTCTCTGGAAACACCATATATTTT.

The chain joins TRBV20-1 to TRBJ2-5; TRBD2 matches 7 bases. J lost 2 bases, V lost 3 bases, and 6 bases had no gene match. The CDR3 spans 14 residues. CDR1 is DFQATT and CDR2 is SNEGSKA in the germline V gene (reference sequence). The CDR3 loop is CSASGAGLQETQYF. The CDR3 DNA follows: TGCAGTGCTAGTGGAGCGGGATTACAAGAGACCCAGTACTTC.

The V call is TRBV12-5, the J call TRBJ2-7; tentatively, D is TRBD1 (6 bases). Germline V gives CDR1 LGHNT, CDR2 FRNRAP. With 3 bases removed from V and 0 bases from J, the gap between germline ends came to 15 bases. CDR3 length: 16 amino acids. CDR3 in amino acids: CASGFAGVSDSYEQYF. CDR3 sequence (DNA): TGTGCTAGTGGTTTTGCAGGGGTCTCAGACTCCTACGAGCAGTACTTC.

This clone has just one count. The rearrangement links TRBV10-3 to TRBJ1-1, with 7 bases aligning to TRBD1. The germline V gene encodes CDR1 ENHRY and CDR2 SYGVKD. V trimming: 10 bases; J trimming: 4 bases; junction bases outside the gene matches: 3. CDR3 length equals 11 residues. This CDR3 reads CATSGGTEAFF. CDR3 nucleotides: TGTGCCACGTCAGGGGGCACTGAAGCTTTCTTT.

The rearrangement links TRBV19 to TRBJ2-5; the D gene could be TRBD1 or TRBD2 (5 bases each). The V end lost 2 bases, the J end lost 2 bases, and 12 bases lay between the germline ends. The CDR3 is 15 residues long. Germline CDR1 is LNHDA and CDR2 is SQIVND (reference sequence). For the CDR3, the DNA is TGTGCCAGTAGTATACGGGGCGGCGGACAAGAGACCCAGTACTTC. Its protein product is CASSIRGGGQETQYF.

V gene TRBV7-2 combines with J gene TRBJ2-1; the D gene is possibly TRBD1 (6 bases). CDR3 length: 13 amino acids. The germline V gene has CDR1 SGHTA and CDR2 FQGNSA. The V end lost 0 bases, the J end lost 15 bases, and 15 bases lay between the germline ends. CDR3 sequence: CASSLAGRGRSFF. CDR3 DNA sequence: TGTGCCAGCAGCTTAGCGGGCAGGGGTCGTTCGTTCTTC.

This chain connects TRBV28 to TRBJ1-6; no reliable D call. Trimming shortened V by 1 base and J by 9 bases, and 7 bases separated the two germline ends. CDR3 length: 13 amino acids. Looked up from germline, CDR1 is MDHEN and CDR2 is SYDVKM. The CDR3 coding sequence is TGTGCCAGCAGTTTATCGTGGGGTTCACCCCTCCACTTT. This codes for CASSLSWGSPLHF.

The V and J genes are TRBV7-9 and TRBJ1-6; TRBD1 aligns across 7 bases. In germline, CDR1 is SEHNR, CDR2 FQNEAQ (reference sequence). There are 14 residues in the CDR3. J was trimmed by 8 bases and V by 1 base; bases with no gene match: 2. CDR3 nucleotides: TGTGCCAGCAGCTTAGAGGGGGCAGATTCACCCCTCCACTTT. Amino acids: CASSLEGADSPLHF.

This rearrangement joins TRBV12-3 or TRBV12-4 to TRBJ2-5; no firm D call. V was pared by 5 bases and J by 4 bases, with 5 bases between. The CDR3 is 11 amino acids. As DNA, the CDR3 is TGTGCCAGCAGTGGAATAGAGACCCAGTACTTC. This codes for CASSGIETQYF.

The gene calls are TRBV5-1 and TRBJ1-1; no clear D gene. Germline loops: CDR1 SGHRS, CDR2 YFSETQ. V dropped 0 bases and J dropped 1 base, with 7 bases sitting between them. CDR3 length: 14 residues. This chain's CDR3 is CASSLDQRNTEAFF. DNA of the CDR3: TGCGCCAGCAGCTTGGACCAGAGGAACACTGAAGCTTTCTTT.

The chain carries TRBV25-1 and TRBJ1-4; D is possibly TRBD1 (6 bases). The length of the CDR3 is 16 residues. Trimming took off 0 bases at V and 7 bases at J, with 15 bases between the two ends. Germline V gene sequence: CDR1 MGHDK, CDR2 SYGVNS. The CDR3 spells CASSEYRVQGAEKLFF. CDR3 nucleotides: TGTGCCAGCAGTGAATATAGGGTACAGGGCGCTGAAAAACTGTTTTTT.

This clone was detected only once. In DNA form, the CDR3 reads TGTGCCAGCAGCTTAGATCGGCAAGAGACCCAGTACTTC. It codes for CASSLDRQETQYF. V gene TRBV7-6 combines with J gene TRBJ2-5, with D unresolved. V lost 1 base and J lost 2, with 5 bases in between. The length of the CDR3 is 13 residues. Per germline, CDR1 SGHVS and CDR2 FNYEAQ.

The V and J genes are TRBV3-1 (or the pseudogene TRBV3-2) and TRBJ2-3; no clear D. Trimming pared 4 bases from V and 2 bases from J, leaving 4 bases between. The V gene's germline CDR1 is LGHDT and CDR2 YNNKEL (reference sequence). CDR3 length: 12 amino acids. CDR3 amino acids: CASSPPTDTQYF. The CDR3 DNA reads as TGTGCCAGCAGCCCCCCCACAGATACGCAGTATTTT.

The chain carries TRBV7-9 and TRBJ2-7; 13 bases fit TRBD2. Germline V CDR1 and CDR2: SEHNR, FQNEAQ (reference sequence). Trimming took 5 bases from V and 6 from J; bases not matched to a gene: 7. This CDR3 region has 15 residues. The CDR3 coding sequence is TGTGCCAGCAGCGGACTAGCGGGAGCATCGTCCGAGCAGTACTTC. Protein product: CASSGLAGASSEQYF.

The genes are TRBV27 and TRBJ1-5; 8 bases line up with TRBD1. This CDR3 region has 13 residues. Germline V lookup: CDR1 MNHEY, CDR2 SMNVEV (reference sequence). Germline trimming cut 5 bases from V and 5 bases from J; bases unmatched to any gene: 2. CDR3: CASSPTGDQPQHF. The DNA for the CDR3 is TGTGCCAGCAGTCCGACAGGGGATCAGCCCCAGCATTTT.

The rearrangement links TRBV3-1 (or the pseudogene TRBV3-2) to TRBJ2-1; 8 bases fit TRBD2. Per the germline V gene, CDR1 is LGHDT and CDR2 is YNNKEL (reference sequence). V dropped 1 base and J dropped 10; count of bases not matched to a gene: 12. The CDR3 contains 16 residues. As DNA, the CDR3 is TGTGCCAGCAGCCAAGCTCGACTAGCGACTGACGACGAGCAGTTCTTC. This sequence encodes CASSQARLATDDEQFF.

The chain joins TRBV6-2 or TRBV6-3 to TRBJ1-5; no clear D gene. The V end lost 4 bases, the J end lost 0 bases, and 4 bases lay between the germline ends. Germline CDR1 is MNHEY and CDR2 is SVGEGT. The CDR3 length is 13 residues. CDR3 protein: CASSSNSNQPQHF. The DNA for the CDR3 is TGTGCCAGCAGTTCCAATAGCAATCAGCCCCAGCATTTT.

The J gene is TRBJ1-2, the V gene TRBV19; D uncertain. Trimming left V 3 bases short and J 8 bases short, with 7 bases between. From germline, CDR1 is LNHDA and CDR2 SQIVND (reference sequence). There are 11 residues in the CDR3. CDR3 DNA: TGTGCCAGTAGTATCGTGGGCGGCTACACCTTC. Translation gives CASSIVGGYTF.

This chain uses TRBV7-9 with TRBJ2-6; unclear D gene. V was clipped by 1 base and J by 0 bases, with 4 bases between them. The CDR3 is 15 amino acids. The germline V gene encodes CDR1 SEHNR and CDR2 FQNEAQ (reference sequence). The DNA of the CDR3 is TGTGCCAGCAGCTTAGTATCCTCTGGGGCCAACGTCCTGACTTTC. It codes for CASSLVSSGANVLTF. The full variable domain, with the rest looked up from reference TRBV7-9 and TRBJ2-6, is DTGVSQNPRHKITKRGQNVTFRCDPISEHNRLYWYRQTLGQGPEFLTYFQNEAQLEKSRLLSDRFSAERPKGSFSTLEIQRTEQGDSAMYLCASSLVSSGANVLTFGAGSRLTVL.

The chain has TRBV11-2 and TRBJ1-3; 7 nucleotides agree with TRBD1. CDR1 and CDR2 from the germline V gene are SGHAT and FQNNGV. The V and J ends lost 5 bases and 2 bases, in that order; junction bases with no gene match: 3. This CDR3 has 14 residues. The CDR3 DNA sequence: TGTGCCAGCAGCCCCGGGACAGCTGGAAACACCATATATTTT. This translates into CASSPGTAGNTIYF. Full variable domain (rest looked up from reference TRBV11-2 and TRBJ1-3): EAGVAQSPRYKIIEKRQSVAFWCNPISGHATLYWYQQILGQGPKLLIQFQNNGVVDDSQLPKDRFSAERLKGVDSTLKIQPAKLEDSAVYLCASSPGTAGNTIYFGEGSWLTVV.

The CDR3, as DNA: TGTGCCAGCAGCTCGGGACTAGCGGGAGACCAGTTCTTC. It yields the protein CASSSGLAGDQFF. The rearrangement links TRBV11-2 to TRBJ2-1; 14 bases are shared with TRBD2. The CDR3 covers 13 residues. V was clipped by 4 bases and J by 13 bases; unmatched bases: 3. Germline CDR1 and CDR2: SGHAT and FQNNGV.

The chain couples TRBV29-1 to TRBJ2-1, with 8 bases aligning to TRBD2. The V segment lost 6 bases and the J segment 0 bases; nucleotides outside the gene matches: 4. Per the germline V gene, CDR1 is SQVTM and CDR2 is ANQGSEA. There are 14 residues in the CDR3. CDR3 protein: CSVRRGGSYNEQFF. The CDR3 coding sequence is TGCAGCGTACGACGGGGGGGCTCCTACAATGAGCAGTTCTTC.

The rearrangement joins TRBV9 to TRBJ2-7, with D perhaps TRBD1 (5 bases). V was shortened by 3 bases and J by 7 bases, with 17 bases between the two germline ends. Germline V gene sequence: CDR1 SGDLS, CDR2 YYNGEE. CDR3 size: 14 residues. The CDR3: CASSAFQGGGEQYF. CDR3 nucleotide sequence: TGTGCCAGCAGCGCCTTCCAGGGTGGTGGGGAGCAGTACTTC.

The chain couples TRBV5-1 to TRBJ1-2; 9 bases match TRBD1. Germline assignment: CDR1 SGHRS and CDR2 YFSETQ. J lost 3 bases, V lost 7 bases, and 10 bases had no gene match. The CDR3 spans 15 residues. The CDR3 sequence: CASRDRDLFDYGYTF. DNA for the CDR3: TGCGCCAGCCGGGACAGGGATCTTTTTGACTATGGCTACACCTTC.

The chain is built from TRBV21-1 and TRBJ2-4; whether TRBD2, the table's D call, matches the DNA was not checked. TRBV21-1 is a pseudogene. The CDR3 has 19 amino acids. The DNA for the CDR3 is TGTGCCAGCAGCAAATCTAAGGGAGGACATATGATAGCCAAAAACATTCAGTACTTC. It codes for CASSKSKGGHMIAKNIQYF.

The V gene is TRBV5-6, the J gene TRBJ1-2; 7 bases agree with TRBD1. Trimming cost V 3 bases and J 4 bases; bases outside gene matches: 3. Germline CDR1 is SGHDT and CDR2 is YYEEEE. The CDR3 length is 13 residues. CDR3 protein: CASSSDRVYGYTF. CDR3 nucleotide sequence: TGTGCCAGCAGCTCTGACAGGGTCTATGGCTACACCTTC.

The rearrangement uses TRBV19 and TRBJ2-1; D is perhaps TRBD2 (5 bases). The V gene lost 10 bases and the J gene lost 9 bases, with 19 bases spanning the gap. CDR3 size: 13 residues. The germline V gene has CDR1 LNHDA and CDR2 SQIVND (reference sequence). CDR3 region: CATGLVLPSEQFF. For the CDR3, the DNA is TGTGCCACCGGACTGGTCCTCCCTTCTGAGCAGTTCTTC.